This record covers a single TCR beta chain. TCRdb's copy holds only in-frame clones and misses some; the assay was immunoSEQ multiplex PCR. The sample consists of approximately 100,000 clones, more than 75% of them appearing once. Germline-derived CDR1 and CDR2 are SGHTA and FQGNSA. This CDR3 has 15 amino acids. Losses at the gene ends were 5 bases for V and 2 bases for J; bases not matched to a gene: 4. The data are from a study of cytomegalovirus exposure and HLA in healthy donors. The chain joins TRBV7-2 to TRBJ1-2, with 11 bases aligning to TRBD1. This TCR was recovered from a man aged 18 to 35 in good health and CMV-seropositive. Sequencing was carried out using PBMCs. The CDR3 loop reads CASSMGQGGNYGYTF. The DNA for the CDR3 is TGTGCCAGCAGCATGGGACAGGGGGGAAACTATGGCTACACCTTC.